This T cell receptor beta chain was profiled in a study of T cells in Graves' hyperthyroidism and ophthalmopathy. There were TCR beta CDR3 regions amplified from RNA transcripts. Carried out on the TCR CDR3, a first-round RT-PCR used the HTBI primer set. MiXCR, applied by TCRdb to the multiplex PCR reads, yields one record per CDR3 protein. The data show about 290,000 distinct CDR3 sequences, with about 14% seen just once and almost 8% held by the top ten. This CDR3 contains 14 residues. The germline CDR1 and CDR2 sequences are SQVTM and ANQGSEA. V shed 8 bases and J shed 6 bases, with 19 bases lying between them.

The receptor was isolated from a woman aged 25 to 45 with Graves' hyperthyroidism that later progressed to Graves' ophthalmopathy. This chain connects TRBV29-1 to TRBJ2-2; D gene uncertain. Material for sequencing was blood. The CDR3 sequence: CSFTTRSIPGELFF. The CDR3 DNA is TGCAGCTTCACGACCCGATCCATACCCGGGGAGCTGTTTTTT.